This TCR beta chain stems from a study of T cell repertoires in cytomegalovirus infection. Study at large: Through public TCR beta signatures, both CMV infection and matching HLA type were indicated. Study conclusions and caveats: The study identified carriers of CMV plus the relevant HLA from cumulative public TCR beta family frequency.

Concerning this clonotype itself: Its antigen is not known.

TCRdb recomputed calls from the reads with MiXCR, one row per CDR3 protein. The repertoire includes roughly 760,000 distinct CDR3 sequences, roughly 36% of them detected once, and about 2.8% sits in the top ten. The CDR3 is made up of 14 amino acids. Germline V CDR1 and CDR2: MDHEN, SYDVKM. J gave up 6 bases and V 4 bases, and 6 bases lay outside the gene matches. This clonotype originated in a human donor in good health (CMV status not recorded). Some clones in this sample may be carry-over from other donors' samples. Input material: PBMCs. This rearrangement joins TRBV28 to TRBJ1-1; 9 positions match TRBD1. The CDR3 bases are TGTGCCAGCAGTTCGATCACAGGGGGCCCTGAAGCTTTCTTT. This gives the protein CASSSITGGPEAFF.